These 11 T cell receptor beta chains were sequenced from one sample in a study of tumor-infiltrating lymphocytes in primary liver carcinoma (dated by TCRdb to about 2017). The reads were generated on an Illumina HiSeq 2500. TCRbeta-specific cDNA was reverse-transcribed from 500 ng total RNA using a constant-region primer and ProtoScript II reverse transcriptase. Construction of the TCRbeta libraries relied on three nested rounds of multiplex PCR, following a slightly modified ARM-PCR procedure. Each of the first two PCR rounds ran for approximately 10 cycles and used multiplex TRBV1-TRBV30 forward primers together with a Cbeta reverse primer. The public reads were quality trimmed at Q25 with fastp and then assembled into clones with MiXCR by TCRdb, keeping productive beta chains. Records with the same CDR3 protein are collapsed into one entry carrying the most frequent genes and DNA. Within this sample are around 210,000 distinct CDR3 sequences, with around 60% of them counted one time only. The ten largest account for approximately 7% of the sample.

Blood RNA was extracted from unsorted whole blood using TRIzol reagent, and germline DNA was obtained with the DNeasy Blood & Tissue kit. The sample was peripheral blood. The receptors stem from a woman aged 60 to 75 with primary liver carcinoma and hepatitis B virus infection.

This clonotype has at least ten counts. The chain couples TRBV29-1 to TRBJ1-1; D is perhaps TRBD1 (5 bases). Germline assignment: CDR1 SQVTM and CDR2 ANQGSEA. Trimming took off 4 bases at V and 2 bases at J, with 11 bases between the two ends. The CDR3 loop spans 13 amino acids. DNA for the CDR3: TGCAGCGTTGGACTGACAGCTAACACTGAAGCTTTCTTT. Protein sequence: CSVGLTANTEAFF.

Regarding this clonotype: A junction end diverges from the germline sequence, so it may reflect a read error. The genes are TRBV11-2 and TRBJ2-6; D possibly uses TRBD1 or TRBD2 (5 bases each). The CDR3 is 16 amino acids. In germline, CDR1 is SGHAT, CDR2 FQNNGV. This CDR3 reads CASSLGRNSGANGLTF. The DNA for the CDR3 is TGTGCCAGCAGCTTGGGACGGAACTCTGGGGCCAACGGCCTGACATTC.

The genes are TRBV5-1 and TRBJ2-5; possible D gene TRBD2, 6 bases. Looked up from germline, CDR1 is SGHRS and CDR2 is YFSETQ. With 3 bases removed from V and 1 base from J, the gap between germline ends came to 16 bases. This CDR3 region has 16 residues. The CDR3 spells CASSWTKNSGQETQYF. CDR3 nucleotides: TGCGCCAGCAGCTGGACTAAGAACAGCGGCCAAGAGACCCAGTACTTC.

Points on this clonotype: It may be a read error: a sequence one base away is much more abundant. The chain joins TRBV5-4 to TRBJ2-1, with TRBD2 matching 13 bases. Germline assignment: CDR1 SGHNT and CDR2 YYREEE (reference sequence). The J segment lost 11 bases and the V segment lost 4 bases, leaving 6 bases of the junction unmatched. The CDR3 spans 14 residues. The CDR3 DNA reads TGTGCCAGCAGCCGCCGGACTAGCGGGAGTAAGCAGTTCTTC. It is translated as CASSRRTSGSKQFF.

Turning to this clonotype: Germline and junction disagree at one end, which may indicate a read error. The chain carries TRBV14 and TRBJ1-1; tentatively, D is TRBD1 (6 bases). The CDR3 runs 13 residues. CDR1 is SGHDN and CDR2 is FVKESK in the germline V gene. Written as DNA, the CDR3 is TGTGCCAGCAGCCGACAGGTTGCCACTGAAGTTTTCTTT. It encodes CASSRQVATEVFF.

V and J are TRBV12-1 and TRBJ1-1; no check of the table's D call, TRBD1, against the DNA was made. TRBV12-1 is an annotated pseudogene. This CDR3 is built from 18 residues. The CDR3 DNA reads TGTGCCAACAGCTTTTCAGGGACAGGGGGCATCGGGGACACTGAAGCTTTCTTT. It specifies CANSFSGTGGIGDTEAFF.

This sequence joins TRBV29-1 and TRBJ2-1, with a possible D match to TRBD1 (6 bases). In germline, CDR1 is SQVTM, CDR2 ANQGSEA. The CDR3 has 13 amino acids. Trimming stripped 4 bases from V and 10 bases from J, with 17 bases between. CDR3 nucleotides: TGCAGCGTTGCCTGGACGGACAGTCGGGAGCAGTTCTTC. Amino acids: CSVAWTDSREQFF.

In regard to this clonotype: At one of its ends the junction is not consistent with the germline gene, which may arise from a read error. The V gene is TRBV28, the J gene TRBJ2-5, with no clear D. Germline CDR1 reads MDHEN; CDR2 reads SYDVKM. This CDR3 contains 11 residues. The CDR3: CASSNQGTQYF. CDR3 nucleotides: TGTGCCAGCAGTAACCAAGGGACCCAGTACTTC.

V gene TRBV4-1 combines with J gene TRBJ2-7; D is unresolved. CDR1 is MGHRA, CDR2 YSYEKL, per germline. Trimming removed 4 bases from V and 0 bases from J, with 16 bases in between. CDR3 length: 16 residues. The CDR3 reads CASSRDGMASSYEQYF. The DNA for the CDR3 is TGCGCCAGCAGCCGAGATGGTATGGCGAGCTCCTACGAGCAGTACTTC.

This chain connects TRBV11-2 to TRBJ1-1, with 11 bases matching TRBD1. CDR3 length: 14 residues. CDR1 and CDR2 (germline): SGHAT, FQNNGV. CDR3 sequence (DNA): TGTGGCAGTAGCTTTGGGACAGGGGGCACTGAAGCTTTCTTT. Amino acids: CGSSFGTGGTEAFF.

The chain carries TRBV7-9 and TRBJ1-1, with a possible D match to TRBD1 (5 bases). The CDR3 spans 15 residues. Germline V CDR1 and CDR2: SEHNR, FQNEAQ (reference sequence). With 5 bases removed from V and 6 bases from J, the gap between germline ends came to 19 bases. The CDR3 sequence is CASSPIGQGMPEAFF. The CDR3 nucleotides are TGTGCCAGCAGCCCGATCGGACAAGGGATGCCTGAAGCTTTCTTT.